This T cell receptor beta chain was recovered during a study of beta chain features in type 1 diabetes. About the research overall: Similarity in age, gender and cell yields was seen between patients and healthy donors. Study-wide results and limits: In all four CD4+ subsets, TCRB CDR3 length was significantly, moderately reduced in type 1 diabetes. PCR might show a preference for shorter templates, equally across patients and controls.

Each of the CD4+ naive, central memory, regulatory and stem cell-like memory populations was sorted via CD45RO/CCR7/CD25/CD127/CD95/CD27. Sequencing targeted expressed TCRB transcripts, as all isolated RNA had been reverse transcribed. TCRdb keeps only in-frame clones here, not all; method: immunoSEQ multiplex PCR. The table lists about 140,000 clones, over 8% of them singletons. The length of the CDR3 is 14 residues. Germline CDR1 reads SGHTA; CDR2 reads FQGNSA. V lost 6 bases to trimming and J lost 0 bases, with 11 bases between them. The sample holds a few counts of this clone. Antigen unknown. This TCR was sampled from a woman aged 40 to 50 in good health. The chain joins TRBV7-2 to TRBJ1-2; no definite D call. Input material: central memory CD4+ T cells from blood. CDR3 residues: CASRAVRTNYGYTF. CDR3 nucleotides: TGTGCCAGCAGGGCTGTCCGAACTAACTATGGCTACACCTTC.